This T cell receptor (beta chain) was identified in a study of blood T cell repertoires in COVID-19. This table comes from immunoSEQ multiplex PCR, and its TCRdb copy is limited to in-frame clones, with some not included. The sample comprises 350,000 or so clones, 88% of which are singletons, and approximately 1% rests with the top ten. Germline V gene data show CDR1 as ENHRY and CDR2 as SYGVKD. The CDR3 covers 15 residues. Trimming removed 4 bases from V and 5 bases from J, with 17 bases in between. Material for sequencing was PBMCs or T cells enriched from blood (not recorded which). This receptor was taken from a woman younger than 45 who had been exposed to COVID-19. The chain couples TRBV10-3 to TRBJ1-1, with D perhaps matching TRBD1 (5 bases). For the CDR3, the DNA is TGTGCCATCAGTGGGGGCCCCCCTGTTGGGACTGAAGCTTTCTTT. Protein sequence: CAISGGPPVGTEAFF.